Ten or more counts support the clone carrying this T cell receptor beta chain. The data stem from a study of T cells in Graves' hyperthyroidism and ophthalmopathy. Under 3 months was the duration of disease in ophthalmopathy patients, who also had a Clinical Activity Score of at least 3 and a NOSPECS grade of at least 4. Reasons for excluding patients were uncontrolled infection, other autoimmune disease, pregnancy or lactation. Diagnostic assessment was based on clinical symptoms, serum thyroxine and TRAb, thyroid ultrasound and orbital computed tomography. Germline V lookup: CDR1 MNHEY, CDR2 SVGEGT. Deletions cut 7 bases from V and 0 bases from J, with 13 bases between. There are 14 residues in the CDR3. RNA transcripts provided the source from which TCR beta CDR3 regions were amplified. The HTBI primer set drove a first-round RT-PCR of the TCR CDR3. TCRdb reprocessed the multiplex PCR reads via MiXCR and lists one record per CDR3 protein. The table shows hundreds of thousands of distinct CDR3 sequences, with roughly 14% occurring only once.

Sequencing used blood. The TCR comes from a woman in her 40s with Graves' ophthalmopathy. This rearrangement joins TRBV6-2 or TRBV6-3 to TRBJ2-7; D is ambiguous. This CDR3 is CASKRTASSYEQYF. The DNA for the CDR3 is TGTGCCAGCAAAAGGACGGCTAGCTCCTACGAGCAGTACTTC.